A selection of T cell receptor delta chains follows, all from one sample in a study of gamma-delta chains in newborns, infants, children. TCRdb re-called the reads with CATT. The table includes 2,000 or so delta-chain clones, approximately 3% detected once. Sample: blood. Receptor source: a child in good health. Each CDR3 is given with its conserved first and last residue. A D gene is named only where the DNA matches it firmly. Clone sizes are given selectively: once, few, many, or a class where the clone is expanded.

clone_size	d_call	j_call	v_call	cdr3_nt	cdr3_aa
medium-sized	.	TRDJ1	TRDV2	TGTGCCTGTGACACCCTCACTTTTGAGGTCGGTGACACCGATAAACTCATCTTT	CACDTLTFEVGDTDKLIF
medium-sized	.	TRDJ1	TRDV3	TGTGCCACCCGTTATAAAACCATTCGCCCCTTCCCCTGGTACACCGATAAACTCATCTTT	CATRYKTIRPFPWYTDKLIF
large	.	TRDJ1	TRDV2	TGTGCCTGTGACACCGTAGGGGGGACAGAGTACACCGATAAACTCATCTTT	CACDTVGGTEYTDKLIF
few	TRDD3	TRDJ1	TRDV1	TGTGCTCTTGGGGAACCAACTTCCCGCTACTCTCTGGGGGATACGCCCGATAAACTCATCTTT	CALGEPTSRYSLGDTPDKLIF
few	.	TRDJ1	TRDV2	TGTGCCTGTGACTCCCTTCGGGACCCGGGGGACACCGATAAACTCATCTTT	CACDSLRDPGDTDKLIF
.	TRDD3	TRDJ1	TRDV2	TGTGCCTGTGACACCGTCCATACTGGGGGGCCTAGGACCGATAAGCCCATCTTT	CACDTVHTGGPRTDKPIF
medium-sized	.	TRDJ1	TRDV1	TGTGCTCTTGGGGAACCCTCTCTTCCTACCTGGGGGGTCCGAGCTTACACCGATAAACTCATCTTT	CALGEPSLPTWGVRAYTDKLIF
.	.	TRDJ1	TRDV1	TGCGCTCTTGGGGACAGAAGGGCCTTCCTACTGGGGGCTTACACCGATAAACTCATCTTT	CALGDRRAFLLGAYTDKLIF
medium-sized	.	TRDJ1	TRDV2	TGTGCCTGTCATGAGATACGCGCCGATAAACTCATCTTT	CACHEIRADKLIF
medium-sized	TRDD3	TRDJ1	TRDV1	TGTGCTCTTGGGGAGCCAATTCTCCCCTCGGATTGGGGGATACCCACCACCGACAAACTCATCTTT	CALGEPILPSDWGIPTTDKLIF
large	.	TRDJ1	TRDV2	TGTGCCTGTGACCCGCTTCGGGCGGACAACGTACTGGGTTGGGGTCGAACCGATAAACTCATCTTT	CACDPLRADNVLGWGRTDKLIF